Sequencing of this T cell receptor beta chain was carried out in a study of shared clonotypes between healthy human individuals. As for the study in general: There were three CD4 naive, three CD4 memory, two CD8 naive and one CD8 memory plates per donor. Regarding the study as a whole: Relative to memory subsets, naive subsets generally showed larger estimated richness. Naive CD4 clonotypes were shared across a handful of donors at around 5%.

This CDR3 region has 13 residues. Germline lookup yields CDR1 SQVTM and CDR2 ANQGSEA. Trimming left V 5 bases short and J 2 bases short, with 11 bases between. Splitting of CD4+ cells produced CD45RA+ naive and CD45RA-negative memory subsets. On this clone: Antigen unknown.

The protocol was immunoSEQ multiplex PCR, while the TCRdb copy is restricted to in-frame clones and leaves out a portion. The sample consists of fewer than 3 million clones, just under 95% of them appearing once. The sequenced sample was naive CD4+ T cells from PBMCs. As for subset: CD45RA+ positively selected. The TCR sequence derives from a man younger than 35 in good health. Some clones in this sample may be carry-over from other donors' samples. The chain employs TRBV29-1 and TRBJ2-3, with unresolved D. The CDR3 coding sequence is TGCAGCGTTAGAACTATCTTCACAGATACGCAGTATTTT. Translation: CSVRTIFTDTQYF.